The 12 T cell receptor beta chains given below trace back to one sample, sequenced in a study of cytomegalovirus exposure and HLA in healthy donors. 60 Vbeta and 13 Jbeta primers were used in PCR. Here immunoSEQ multiplex PCR was the method, and the copy in TCRdb shows in-frame clones only, minus some. The repertoire holds roughly 290,000 clones, with 70% to 90% as singletons. The sample taken for sequencing was PBMCs. The receptors shown here come from a woman between 18 and 29 years old in good health and CMV-seronegative.

This chain links TRBV13 with TRBJ2-7, with 13 bases that match TRBD2. The CDR3 is 16 residues long. V was pared by 4 bases and J by 3 bases, with 6 bases of the junction left unmatched. Germline-derived CDR1 and CDR2 are PRHDT and FYEKMQ (reference sequence). The CDR3 spells CASSSGLAGDFYEQYF. CDR3 DNA: TGTGCCAGCAGCTCCGGACTAGCGGGGGACTTCTACGAGCAGTACTTC. Drawing the rest from reference TRBV13 and TRBJ2-7, the complete variable domain is AAGVIQSPRHLIKEKRETATLKCYPIPRHDTVYWYQQGPGQDPQFLISFYEKMQSDKGSIPDRFSAQQFSDYHSELNMSSLELGDSALYFCASSSGLAGDFYEQYFGPGTRLTVT.

The chain joins TRBV29-1 to TRBJ1-2; 9 bases are shared with TRBD1. Germline V gene lookup returns CDR1 SQVTM and CDR2 ANQGSEA. The CDR3 consists of 14 residues. J lost 3 bases, V lost 1 base, and 3 bases had no gene match. The CDR3 DNA reads TGCAGCGTTGAAGGTCGACAGGGGGACTATGGCTACACCTTC. Amino acids: CSVEGRQGDYGYTF.

The J gene is TRBJ2-4, the V gene TRBV6-5, with D perhaps matching TRBD2 (7 bases). V was shortened by 10 bases and J by 9 bases, with 22 bases between the two germline ends. The CDR3 runs to 14 residues. Germline CDR1 MNHEY, CDR2 SVGAGI. The CDR3 loop reads CATEEGGASGIQYF. DNA for the CDR3: TGTGCCACCGAGGAGGGGGGGGCCTCGGGCATTCAGTACTTC.

This clone was counted only a few times. This sequence joins TRBV4-1 and TRBJ1-4; D remains ambiguous. CDR1 and CDR2 from the germline V gene are MGHRA and YSYEKL. The V end was cut by 1 base, the J end by 2 bases, with 14 bases between. CDR3 length: 17 amino acids. The CDR3 sequence is CASSQGPRSVTNEKLFF. In DNA, the CDR3 is TGCGCCAGCAGCCAAGGTCCCCGTTCGGTGACTAATGAAAAACTGTTTTTT.

This clone was seen once. J is TRBJ2-5 and V is TRBV5-1; 10 bases map to TRBD2. The assigned J gene may be wrong: the sequence end matches TRBJ2-7 better. Germline CDR1 is SGHRS and CDR2 is YFSETQ. This CDR3 is 15 amino acids long. The CDR3 DNA reads as TGCGCCAGCAGCTCTAGCGGGGGAATGTCCTACGAGCAGTACTTC. Translation: CASSSSGGMSYEQYF.

The rearrangement joins TRBV13 to TRBJ2-1; a possible D gene is TRBD2 (5 bases). The CDR3 sequence is 15 residues long. CDR1 and CDR2 (germline): PRHDT, FYEKMQ (reference sequence). The V end lost 4 bases, the J end lost 0 bases, and 10 bases lay between the germline ends. CDR3 DNA: TGTGCCAGCAGCTCGAACCGGGACTCCTACAATGAGCAGTTCTTC. Translation: CASSSNRDSYNEQFF.

This clone was counted a few times. The genes are TRBV5-1 and TRBJ2-2; 8 positions match TRBD1. CDR3 length equals 17 residues. V shed 4 bases, J shed 1 base, and the junction held 9 bases outside the gene matches. CDR1 and CDR2 (germline): SGHRS, YFSETQ. The CDR3 sequence is CASSPKWTGMNTGELFF. CDR3 sequence (DNA): TGCGCCAGCAGCCCGAAATGGACAGGGATGAACACCGGGGAGCTGTTTTTT.

This clone was found a few times. The genes are TRBV9 and TRBJ2-3; 7 nucleotides match TRBD1. The CDR3 contains 17 residues. Germline assignment: CDR1 SGDLS and CDR2 YYNGEE. Germline trimming cut 2 bases from V and 2 bases from J; bases unmatched to any gene: 11. CDR3: CASSVTPDRAYTDTQYF. DNA of the CDR3: TGTGCCAGCAGCGTGACTCCCGACAGGGCCTACACAGATACGCAGTATTTT.

The J gene is TRBJ2-2, the V gene TRBV5-1; 9 nucleotides line up with TRBD1. This CDR3 contains 15 residues. Germline trimming cut 3 bases from V and 7 bases from J; bases unmatched to any gene: 7. The germline CDR1 and CDR2 sequences are SGHRS and YFSETQ. The CDR3 sequence is CASSWRDREIGELFF. CDR3 sequence (DNA): TGCGCCAGCAGCTGGAGGGACAGGGAGATCGGGGAGCTGTTTTTT.

The chain links TRBV5-1 to TRBJ2-2, with a weak D call TRBD1 (5 bases). Germline CDR1 is SGHRS and CDR2 is YFSETQ. The CDR3 totals 14 residues. The V gene lost 0 bases and the J gene lost 9 bases, with 12 bases spanning the gap. CDR3 amino acids: CASSLDRSRRELFF. The DNA of the CDR3 is TGCGCCAGCAGCTTGGACAGGTCCCGCCGGGAGCTGTTTTTT.

The V and J genes are TRBV9 and TRBJ2-2, with D possibly TRBD2 on 6 matching bases. The CDR3 loop spans 13 amino acids. V lost 0 bases, J lost 11 bases, and 11 bases lay in between. CDR1 and CDR2 from the germline V gene are SGDLS and YYNGEE. DNA of the CDR3: TGTGCCAGCAGCGTAGGGGGGGATGATGAGCTGTTTTTT. It translates to CASSVGGDDELFF.

The chain joins TRBV6-1 to TRBJ1-5; D is possibly TRBD1 (5 bases). Germline CDR1 MNHNS, CDR2 SASEGT. The CDR3 totals 15 residues. Trimming shortened V by 5 bases and J by 2 bases, and 13 bases separated the two germline ends. The CDR3 sequence is CASSPRVRGNQPQHF. The CDR3 coding sequence is TGTGCCAGCAGTCCCAGGGTTAGGGGCAATCAGCCCCAGCATTTT.